Reported below is one T cell receptor (beta chain). Its specific antigen is unknown. Base qualities are not recorded, but no much larger clone differs from it by a single base. The method behind the library was PCR. Sequencer: Illumina HiSeq 4000. High-throughput sequencing was used to profile the TCR beta-chain CDR3 region of each patient. In the paper's pipeline: The researchers built a classifier to tell apart papillary thyroid cancer patients with distant metastasis, based on CDR3 differences among clinicopathological groups. To measure repertoire diversity the researchers used the Shannon index, while the Morisita-Horn index served to gauge how similar the tumor and blood repertoires were. Clones were called with MiXCR by TCRdb after fastp trimmed the public reads at Q25, and only in-frame beta chains were retained. TCRdb assigned the V and J calls; the authors' analysis was not used. For this sample the table gives some 20,000 clones, of which about a quarter were detected only once. The leading ten clones occupy roughly 6.6% of the sample.

These data belong to a study of metastatic and nonmetastatic thyroid tumors (dated by TCRdb to the early 2020s). A note on the overall study: Repertoires were compared across peripheral blood and tumor or nodule tissue samples from malignant and benign thyroid patients. What the research found in general, with its limitations: TCR beta diversity was reported as significantly higher in malignant tumors than in benign nodules, in both blood and tumor samples.

No treatment had been received by any patient before thyroid surgery. Using T-cell receptor beta sequencing, the study looked back at clinical samples from patients collected from the early 2010s to the late 2010s. The sequenced sample consisted of tumor tissue. The clonotype originates from a female donor with papillary thyroid cancer or a benign thyroid nodule (not recorded which). Some clones in this sample may be carry-over from other donors' samples.

The sequence in DNA is TGCAGCGTTGAAGATCCGGGACAGGGGGCTAAAGGCTACACCTTC. It codes for CSVEDPGQGAKGYTF. The sequence links TRBV29-1 to TRBJ1-2, with 12 junctional bases fitting TRBD1. According to the germline V gene, CDR1 reads SQVTM and CDR2 reads ANQGSEA. Ends trimmed: V by 0 bases, J by 8 bases; bases unmatched to a gene: 7. The CDR3 numbers 15 residues from cysteine through phenylalanine. The read is trimmed to its CDR3 DNA, 45 bases read in frame from base 1. The reference TRBV29-1 and TRBJ1-2 proteins fill in what lies around the CDR3, so the full variable domain reads SAVISQKPSRDICQRGTSLTIQCQVDSQVTMMFWYRQQPGQSLTLIATANQGSEATYESGFVIDKFPISRPNLTFSTLTVSNMSPEDSSIYLCSVEDPGQGAKGYTFGSGTRLTVV.